The rows below give T cell receptor beta chains drawn from one sample of a study of CXCR3-negative and CXCR3-positive naive CD8 T cells. With the 5' RACE reads reprocessed, TCRdb shows one record per CDR3 protein and no DNA. This table holds roughly 110,000 distinct CDR3 sequences. Sample: naive CXCR3+ CD8+ T cells from blood. The origin of the receptors is a human donor in good health. Some clones in this sample may be carry-over from other donors' samples. Both conserved end residues are part of each CDR3.

v_gene,j_gene,CDR3aa
TRBV19,TRBJ1-5,CASQTGVSNQPQHF
TRBV6-2/TRBV6-3,TRBJ2-7,CASSPAGTDSYEQYF
TRBV9,TRBJ1-1,CASSESGTGMNTEAFF
TRBV7-6,TRBJ1-3,CASSLAGWGPGNTIYF
TRBV6-2/TRBV6-3,TRBJ2-5,CASRQRMETQYF
TRBV27,TRBJ2-1,CASSLSAGGLGEQFF
TRBV6-6,TRBJ2-3,CASSLKLGPGGLDTQYF
TRBV7-6,TRBJ2-1,CASSLSAGGPLYNEQFF
TRBV27,TRBJ2-3,CASSSLVFPDTQYF
TRBV7-9,TRBJ2-2,CASDNTGELFF
TRBV9,TRBJ2-5,CASSAWDRRETQYF
TRBV5-1,TRBJ1-2,CASSSAPGGLDNYGYTF
TRBV7-3,TRBJ2-7,CASSAFPGGGYEQYF
TRBV10-2,TRBJ1-2,CASSDSPPDRANYGYTF
TRBV6-6,TRBJ2-1,CASSRQGSYNEQFF
TRBV7-9,TRBJ2-4,CASSLGAGTGGNIQYF
TRBV6-5,TRBJ2-1,CASSGPGQGFDEQFF
TRBV9,TRBJ2-7,CASSVREAEFGYEQYF
TRBV7-2,TRBJ2-7,CASSLWRGEQYF
TRBV13,TRBJ2-3,CASSSRDKDTDTQYF
TRBV25-1,TRBJ2-1,CASSDRYYNEQFF
TRBV12-3/TRBV12-4,TRBJ2-1,CASSSAGEYNEQFF
TRBV7-9,TRBJ2-5,CASSLVDDQKYF
TRBV28,TRBJ2-3,CASSQLSGSTDTQYF
TRBV3-1,TRBJ2-7,CASSPGPQASYEQYF
TRBV5-6,TRBJ2-1,CASSPRGISYNEQFF
TRBV27,TRBJ2-6,CASRMSSGANVLTF
TRBV21-1,TRBJ2-7,CASSRLDRSYEQYF
TRBV10-3,TRBJ2-2,CAISDLWNTGELFF
TRBV7-9,TRBJ2-5,CASSLGGQGRETQYF
TRBV29-1,TRBJ1-4,CSVRGLMEKLFF
TRBV4-3,TRBJ2-5,CASSQALQGQETQYF
TRBV3-1,TRBJ2-7,CASRGTSSYEQYF
TRBV28,TRBJ2-7,CASSPRTSGRFSYEQYF
TRBV7-9,TRBJ1-2,CASSLLPGVYGYTF
TRBV4-3,TRBJ2-7,CASSQAWEIGAREQYF
TRBV7-9,TRBJ1-1,CASSLSIETEAFF
TRBV5-1,TRBJ2-5,CASSLWGAGVGETQYF
TRBV12-3/TRBV12-4,TRBJ2-7,CASSLVDPRSYEQYF
TRBV7-6,TRBJ2-7,CASSLDFDEQYF
TRBV20-1,TRBJ2-5,CSARDLGRVQETQYF
TRBV12-3/TRBV12-4,TRBJ2-7,CASSLVAPHEQYF
TRBV7-7,TRBJ2-3,CASSHGTNPYTDTQYF
TRBV12-3/TRBV12-4,TRBJ2-7,CASSLLGGESGEQYF
TRBV28,TRBJ2-6,CASSGLYRTDLSGANVLTF
TRBV6-5,TRBJ2-2,CASKQHPDRGTNTGELFF
TRBV3-1,TRBJ2-7,CASSQPRDSRYEQYF
TRBV5-3,TRBJ2-1,CARSFRDNSYNEQFF
TRBV29-1,TRBJ1-1,CSVYGKMNTEAFF
TRBV29-1,TRBJ2-7,CSVVKETELYEQYF
TRBV5-1,TRBJ1-3,CASSLGLANGNTIYF
TRBV28,TRBJ2-3,CASKSTGEADTQYF
TRBV29-1,TRBJ2-7,CSVSSGGTYEQYF
TRBV28,TRBJ2-3,CASRGGGHTPYTDTQYF
TRBV2,TRBJ2-1,CASSGTSGSGDNEQFF
TRBV6-5,TRBJ2-1,CASSFSGYHEQFF
TRBV5-5,TRBJ2-7,CASSLVQESSYEQYF
TRBV4-2,TRBJ2-7,CASSQDTTAPEQYF
TRBV29-1,TRBJ1-3,CSVDTEDGNTIYF